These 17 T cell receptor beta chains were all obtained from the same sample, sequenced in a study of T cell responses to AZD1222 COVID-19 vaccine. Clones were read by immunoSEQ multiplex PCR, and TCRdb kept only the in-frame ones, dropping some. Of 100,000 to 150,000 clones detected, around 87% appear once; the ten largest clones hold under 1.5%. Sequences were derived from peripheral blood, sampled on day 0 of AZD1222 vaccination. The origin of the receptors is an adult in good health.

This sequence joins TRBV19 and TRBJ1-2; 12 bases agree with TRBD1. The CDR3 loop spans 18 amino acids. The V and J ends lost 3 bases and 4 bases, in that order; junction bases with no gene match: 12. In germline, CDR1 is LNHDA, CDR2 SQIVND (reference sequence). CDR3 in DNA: TGTGCCAGTAGTATCTCACCGGGACAGGGGGCAGGGAGCTATGGCTACACCTTC. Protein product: CASSISPGQGAGSYGYTF.

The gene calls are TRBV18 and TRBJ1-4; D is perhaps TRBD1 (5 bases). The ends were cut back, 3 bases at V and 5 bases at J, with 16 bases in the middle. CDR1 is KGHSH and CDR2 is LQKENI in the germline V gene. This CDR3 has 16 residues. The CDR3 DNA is TGTGCCAGCTCACCCGGCCCCCCGGGACCAAATGAAAAACTGTTTTTT. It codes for CASSPGPPGPNEKLFF.

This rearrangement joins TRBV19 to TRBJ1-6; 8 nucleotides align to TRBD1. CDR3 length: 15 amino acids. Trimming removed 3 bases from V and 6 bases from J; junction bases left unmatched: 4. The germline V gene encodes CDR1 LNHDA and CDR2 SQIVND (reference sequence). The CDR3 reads CASSMTGERNSPLHF. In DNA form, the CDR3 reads TGTGCCAGTAGTATGACAGGGGAACGTAATTCACCCCTCCACTTT.

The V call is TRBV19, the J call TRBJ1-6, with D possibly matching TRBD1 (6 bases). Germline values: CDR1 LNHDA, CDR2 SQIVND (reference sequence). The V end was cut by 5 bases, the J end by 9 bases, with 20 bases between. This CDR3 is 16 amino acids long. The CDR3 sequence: CASSSPTGQWGSPLHF. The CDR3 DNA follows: TGTGCCAGTAGTTCCCCGACAGGCCAATGGGGTTCACCCCTCCACTTT.

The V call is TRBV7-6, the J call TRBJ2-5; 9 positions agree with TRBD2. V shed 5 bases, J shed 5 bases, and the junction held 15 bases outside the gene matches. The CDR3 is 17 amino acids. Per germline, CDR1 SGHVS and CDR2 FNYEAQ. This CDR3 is CASSPLGPSGAGETQYF. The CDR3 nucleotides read TGTGCCAGCAGCCCCCTGGGGCCTAGCGGGGCGGGGGAGACCCAGTACTTC.

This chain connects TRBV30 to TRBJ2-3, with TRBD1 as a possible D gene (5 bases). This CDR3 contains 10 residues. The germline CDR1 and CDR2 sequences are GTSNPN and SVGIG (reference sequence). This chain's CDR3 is CAAREDTQYF. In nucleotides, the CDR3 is TGTGCTGCCAGGGAAGATACGCAGTATTTT.

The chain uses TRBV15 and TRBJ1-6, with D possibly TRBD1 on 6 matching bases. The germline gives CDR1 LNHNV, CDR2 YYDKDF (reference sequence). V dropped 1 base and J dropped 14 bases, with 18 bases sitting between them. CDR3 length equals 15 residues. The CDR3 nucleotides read TGTGCCACCAGCAGAGGTGGCAGGGGAATGGATTCCCTCCACTTT. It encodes CATSRGGRGMDSLHF. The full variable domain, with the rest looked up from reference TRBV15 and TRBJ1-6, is DAMVIQNPRYQVTQFGKPVTLSCSQTLNHNVMYWYQQKSSQAPKLLFHYYDKDFNNEADTPDNFQSRRPNTSFCFLDIRSPGLGDTAMYLCATSRGGRGMDSLHFGNGTRLTVT.

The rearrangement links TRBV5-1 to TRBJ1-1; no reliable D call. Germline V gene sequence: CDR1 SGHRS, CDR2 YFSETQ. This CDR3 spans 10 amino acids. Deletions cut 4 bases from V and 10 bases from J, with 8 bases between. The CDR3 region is CASSAGGAFF. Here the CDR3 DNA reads TGCGCCAGCAGCGCCGGCGGAGCTTTCTTT.

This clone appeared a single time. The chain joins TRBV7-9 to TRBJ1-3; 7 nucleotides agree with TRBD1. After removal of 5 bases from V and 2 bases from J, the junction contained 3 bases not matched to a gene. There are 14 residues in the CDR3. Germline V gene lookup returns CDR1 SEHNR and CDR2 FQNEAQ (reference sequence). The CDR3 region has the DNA TGTGCCAGCAGCGCACAGGGGACTGGAAACACCATATATTTT. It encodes CASSAQGTGNTIYF.

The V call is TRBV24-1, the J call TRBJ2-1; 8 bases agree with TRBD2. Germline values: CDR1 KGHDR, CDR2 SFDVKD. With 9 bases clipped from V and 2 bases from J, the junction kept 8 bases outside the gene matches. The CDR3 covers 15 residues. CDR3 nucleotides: TGTGCCACCGGCAGCGGGGGAGTCACCTACAATGAGCAGTTCTTC. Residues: CATGSGGVTYNEQFF.

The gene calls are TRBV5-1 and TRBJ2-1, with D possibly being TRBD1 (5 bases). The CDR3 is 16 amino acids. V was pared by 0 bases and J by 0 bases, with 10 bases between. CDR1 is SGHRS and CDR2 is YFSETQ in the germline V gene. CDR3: CASSLGGDLSYNEQFF. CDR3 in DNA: TGCGCCAGCAGCTTGGGGGGCGACCTCTCCTACAATGAGCAGTTCTTC.

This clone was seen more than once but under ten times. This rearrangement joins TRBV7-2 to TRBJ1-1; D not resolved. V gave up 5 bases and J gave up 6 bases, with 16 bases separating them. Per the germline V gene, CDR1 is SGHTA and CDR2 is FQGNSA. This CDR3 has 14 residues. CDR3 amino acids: CASSQISVVPEAFF. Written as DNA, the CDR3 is TGTGCCAGCAGCCAGATATCAGTCGTTCCTGAAGCTTTCTTT.

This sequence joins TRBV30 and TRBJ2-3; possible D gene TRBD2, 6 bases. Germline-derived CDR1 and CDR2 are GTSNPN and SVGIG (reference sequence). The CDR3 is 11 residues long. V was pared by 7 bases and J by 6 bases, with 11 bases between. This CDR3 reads CAYGLPDTQYF. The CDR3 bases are TGTGCCTATGGACTACCCGATACGCAGTATTTT.

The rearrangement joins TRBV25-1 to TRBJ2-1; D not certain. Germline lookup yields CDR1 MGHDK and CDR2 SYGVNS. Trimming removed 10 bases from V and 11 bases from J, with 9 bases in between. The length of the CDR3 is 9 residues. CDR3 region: CATEVKQFF. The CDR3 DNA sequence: TGTGCCACTGAGGTGAAGCAGTTCTTC.

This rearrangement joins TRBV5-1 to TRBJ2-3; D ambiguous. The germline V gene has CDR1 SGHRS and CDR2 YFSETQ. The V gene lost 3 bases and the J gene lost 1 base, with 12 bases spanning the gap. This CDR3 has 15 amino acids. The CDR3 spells CASSSIGFGTDTQYF. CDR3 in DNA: TGCGCCAGCAGCTCAATCGGGTTCGGCACAGATACGCAGTATTTT.

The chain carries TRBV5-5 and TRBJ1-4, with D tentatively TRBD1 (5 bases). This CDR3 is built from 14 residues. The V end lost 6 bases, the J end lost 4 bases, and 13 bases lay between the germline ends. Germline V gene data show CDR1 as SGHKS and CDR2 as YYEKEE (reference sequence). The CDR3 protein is CASTSRGGNEKLFF. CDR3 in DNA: TGTGCCAGCACTTCCCGCGGGGGTAATGAAAAACTGTTTTTT.

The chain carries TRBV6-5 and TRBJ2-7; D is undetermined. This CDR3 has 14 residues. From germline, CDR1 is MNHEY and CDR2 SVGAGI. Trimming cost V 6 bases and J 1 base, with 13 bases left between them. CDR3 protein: CASSSQTRSYEQYF. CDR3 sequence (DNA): TGTGCCAGCAGCTCCCAGACAAGATCCTACGAGCAGTACTTC.